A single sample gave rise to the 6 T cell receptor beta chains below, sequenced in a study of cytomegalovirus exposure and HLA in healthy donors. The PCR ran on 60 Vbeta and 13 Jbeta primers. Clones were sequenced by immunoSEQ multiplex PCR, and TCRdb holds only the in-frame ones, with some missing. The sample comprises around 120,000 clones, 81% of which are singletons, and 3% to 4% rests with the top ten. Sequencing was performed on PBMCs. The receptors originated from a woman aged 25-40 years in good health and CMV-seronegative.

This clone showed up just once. The CDR3 DNA follows: TGTGCCAGCAGCACGGCCGGGACAGGGGGCACTGAAGCTTTCTTT. The encoded protein is CASSTAGTGGTEAFF. The gene calls are TRBV6-6 and TRBJ1-1, with TRBD1 matching over 11 bases. Germline trimming cut 6 bases from V and 4 bases from J; bases unmatched to any gene: 7. Germline V gene data show CDR1 as MNHNY and CDR2 as SVGAGI (reference sequence). The CDR3 is 15 amino acids.

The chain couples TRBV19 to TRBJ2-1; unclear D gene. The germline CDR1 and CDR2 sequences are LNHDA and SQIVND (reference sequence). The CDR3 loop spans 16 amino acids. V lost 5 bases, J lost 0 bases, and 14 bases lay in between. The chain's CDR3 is CASSPWSTSSYNEQFF. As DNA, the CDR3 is TGTGCCAGTAGTCCGTGGAGCACCAGCTCCTACAATGAGCAGTTCTTC.

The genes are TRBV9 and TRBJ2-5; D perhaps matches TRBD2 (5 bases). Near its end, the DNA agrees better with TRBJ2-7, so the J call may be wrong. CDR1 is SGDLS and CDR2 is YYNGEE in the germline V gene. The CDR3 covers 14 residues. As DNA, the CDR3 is TGTGCCAGCAGCGTGGGAAGCGGCCCCTACGAGCAGTACTTC. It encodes CASSVGSGPYEQYF.

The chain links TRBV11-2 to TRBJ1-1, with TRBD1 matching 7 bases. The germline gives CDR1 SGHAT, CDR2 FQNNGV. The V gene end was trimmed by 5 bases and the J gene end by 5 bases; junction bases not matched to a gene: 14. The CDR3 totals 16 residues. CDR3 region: CASSPTASAGGTEAFF. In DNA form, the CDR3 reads TGTGCCAGCAGCCCCACCGCCTCGGCAGGGGGGACTGAAGCTTTCTTT.

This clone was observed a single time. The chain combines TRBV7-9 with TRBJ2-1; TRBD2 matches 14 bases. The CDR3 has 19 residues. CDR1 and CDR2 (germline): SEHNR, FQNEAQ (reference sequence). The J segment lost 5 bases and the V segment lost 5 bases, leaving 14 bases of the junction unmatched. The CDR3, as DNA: TGTGCCAGCAGCGGAGGGACTAGCGGGAGAGTTAGGGCAAACAATGAGCAGTTCTTC. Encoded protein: CASSGGTSGRVRANNEQFF.

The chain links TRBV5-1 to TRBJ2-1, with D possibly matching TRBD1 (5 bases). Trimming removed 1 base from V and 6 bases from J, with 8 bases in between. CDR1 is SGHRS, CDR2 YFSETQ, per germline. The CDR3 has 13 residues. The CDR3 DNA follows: TGCGCCAGCAGCTTGCCCAGGGTCAATGAGCAGTTCTTC. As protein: CASSLPRVNEQFF.